The 26 T cell receptor beta chains listed next were all sequenced from one sample in a study of CD8+ T cells in alopecia areata. As to treatment: oral pan-JAK inhibitor, 5-10 mg twice daily. Reverse transcription of extracted RNA yielded cDNA, which provided the sequencing template. Some clones are missing from TCRdb's copy, which holds only in-frame ones; the method was immunoSEQ multiplex PCR. The repertoire holds roughly 190,000 clones, with about three fifths as singletons. Sequencing used CD4+ T cells sorted from blood, obtained at week 4, from a patient treated with tofacitinib. The receptors originated from a human donor with alopecia areata.

The rearrangement links TRBV30 to TRBJ2-7; 7 bases line up with TRBD1. The CDR3 is 15 amino acids. The germline gives CDR1 GTSNPN, CDR2 SVGIG (reference sequence). J lost 3 bases, V lost 3 bases, and 11 bases had no gene match. The CDR3 sequence is CAWSPLGTAIYEQYF. DNA for the CDR3: TGTGCCTGGAGCCCATTGGGGACAGCGATCTACGAGCAGTACTTC.

This clone has only one observation. The V gene is TRBV30, the J gene TRBJ2-1; 10 bases fit TRBD2. Germline V gene sequence: CDR1 GTSNPN, CDR2 SVGIG (reference sequence). V gave up 7 bases and J gave up 1 base; unmatched junction bases: 4. CDR3 length: 14 residues. The CDR3 DNA is TGTGCCTCCGAGCGGGGGGGATCCTACAATGAGCAGTTCTTC. Protein: CASERGGSYNEQFF.

The genes are TRBV4-1 and TRBJ2-7; tentative D call: TRBD1 (5 bases). V gave up 1 base and J gave up 0 bases, with 13 bases separating them. This CDR3 has 16 amino acids. CDR1 and CDR2 from the germline V gene are MGHRA and YSYEKL. The CDR3 protein is CASSQGKGLISYEQYF. CDR3 DNA sequence: TGCGCCAGCAGCCAAGGGAAGGGGCTTATCTCCTACGAGCAGTACTTC.

The chain couples TRBV27 to TRBJ2-5; 7 bases align to TRBD2. J was trimmed by 5 bases and V by 2 bases; bases with no gene match: 20. The length of the CDR3 is 19 residues. Per germline, CDR1 MNHEY and CDR2 SMNVEV (reference sequence). The CDR3 sequence: CASSLLTPRGRDHGETQYF. CDR3 bases: TGTGCCAGCAGTTTACTCACCCCGCGGGGGAGGGATCATGGCGAGACCCAGTACTTC.

The chain is built from TRBV9 and TRBJ2-2; 8 nucleotides match TRBD1. Germline loops: CDR1 SGDLS, CDR2 YYNGEE. The CDR3 length is 16 residues. Trimming at V came to 0 bases and at J to 2 bases, leaving 3 bases not matched to a gene. The CDR3 region has the DNA TGTGCCAGCAGCGTAGCCGGACAGGGAAACACCGGGGAGCTGTTTTTT. Protein: CASSVAGQGNTGELFF.

This chain joins TRBV7-9 and TRBJ2-1; 9 bases align to TRBD2. This CDR3 is 15 amino acids long. Germline CDR1 and CDR2: SEHNR and FQNEAQ (reference sequence). Trimming cost V 3 bases and J 4 bases; bases outside gene matches: 4. The CDR3 loop reads CASSFGSGGYNEQFF. For the CDR3, the DNA is TGTGCCAGCAGCTTTGGTAGCGGGGGTTACAATGAGCAGTTCTTC.

This chain links TRBV29-1 with TRBJ2-1; TRBD1 agrees at 8 bases. This CDR3 is 14 amino acids long. Germline V gene sequence: CDR1 SQVTM, CDR2 ANQGSEA. V was clipped by 6 bases and J by 2 bases; unmatched bases: 6. The CDR3 loop reads CSVLDRGPYNEQFF. As DNA, the CDR3 is TGCAGCGTGCTCGACAGGGGCCCCTACAATGAGCAGTTCTTC.

V usage is TRBV5-1 and J usage is TRBJ2-2; 7 bases are a match to TRBD1. CDR1 is SGHRS and CDR2 is YFSETQ in the germline V gene. This CDR3 has 16 residues. Trimming at V came to 0 bases and at J to 1 base, leaving 3 bases not matched to a gene. CDR3 sequence reads: CASSLGQGQNTGELFF. The CDR3 DNA follows: TGCGCCAGCAGCTTGGGACAGGGTCAGAACACCGGGGAGCTGTTTTTT.

The gene calls are TRBV19 and TRBJ1-2; possibly TRBD1 for D (6 bases). Trimming stripped 5 bases from V and 6 bases from J, with 7 bases between. The CDR3 loop spans 11 amino acids. The germline V gene encodes CDR1 LNHDA and CDR2 SQIVND (reference sequence). The CDR3 DNA reads TGTGCCAGTAGTCGGACAGATGGCTACACCTTC. It translates to CASSRTDGYTF. Based on the CDR3 plus reference TRBV19 and TRBJ1-2, the full variable domain is DGGITQSPKYLFRKEGQNVTLSCEQNLNHDAMYWYRQDPGQGLRLIYYSQIVNDFQKGDIAEGYSVSREKKESFPLTVTSAQKNPTAFYLCASSRTDGYTFGSGTRLTVV.

The gene calls are TRBV7-2 and TRBJ2-7; D uncertain. V was shortened by 0 bases and J by 6 bases, with 3 bases between the two germline ends. The CDR3 is 11 amino acids. CDR1 and CDR2 from the germline V gene are SGHTA and FQGNSA. The CDR3 is CASSLATEQYF. The DNA of the CDR3 is TGTGCCAGCAGCTTAGCAACCGAGCAGTACTTC. The whole variable domain, remainder taken from reference TRBV7-2 and TRBJ2-7, is GAGVSQSPSNKVTEKGKDVELRCDPISGHTALYWYRQSLGQGLEFLIYFQGNSAPDKSGLPSDRFSAERTGGSVSTLTIQRTQQEDSAVYLCASSLATEQYFGPGTRLTVT.

The J gene is TRBJ1-1, the V gene TRBV30; D remains ambiguous. This CDR3 spans 13 amino acids. CDR1 and CDR2 (germline): GTSNPN, SVGIG (reference sequence). The ends were cut back, 3 bases at V and 0 bases at J, with 8 bases in the middle. CDR3 loop: CAWRERLNTEAFF. CDR3 sequence (DNA): TGTGCCTGGAGAGAACGGCTGAACACTGAAGCTTTCTTT. Together with reference TRBV30 and TRBJ1-1, the CDR3 gives the full variable domain: SQTIHQWPATLVQPVGSPLSLECTVEGTSNPNLYWYRQAAGRGLQLLFYSVGIGQISSEVPQNLSASRPQDRQFILSSKKLLLSDSGFYLCAWRERLNTEAFFGQGTRLTVV.

The chain joins TRBV2 to TRBJ2-3; TRBD2 might be the D (6 bases). V was shortened by 11 bases and J by 1 base, with 13 bases between the two germline ends. This CDR3 region has 13 residues. From germline, CDR1 is SNHLY and CDR2 FYNNEI. In DNA, the CDR3 is TGTGCCGGCTCACGACTAGGCACAGATACGCAGTATTTT. Its protein is CAGSRLGTDTQYF.

This clone was counted a few times. The genes are TRBV2 and TRBJ2-5, with TRBD1 identical over 7 bases. J lost 3 bases, V lost 6 bases, and 1 base had no gene match. Germline V gives CDR1 SNHLY, CDR2 FYNNEI. The CDR3 runs to 12 residues. The CDR3 sequence is CASSDREETQYF. Here the CDR3 DNA reads TGTGCCAGCAGCGACAGGGAAGAGACCCAGTACTTC.

This clone has more than one count but fewer than ten. The chain employs TRBV5-1 and TRBJ1-1, with unresolved D. The ends were cut back, 1 base at V and 4 bases at J, with 11 bases in the middle. The CDR3 is 14 residues long. Germline V CDR1 and CDR2: SGHRS, YFSETQ. CDR3 loop: CASSLSSSGTEAFF. CDR3 bases: TGCGCCAGCAGCTTGAGTAGCTCCGGCACTGAAGCTTTCTTT.

As DNA, the CDR3 is TGTGCCAGCAGTATGGGACAGGGAAGAGTCTCTGGGGCCAACGTCCTGACTTTC. It translates to CASSMGQGRVSGANVLTF. V gene TRBV27 combines with J gene TRBJ2-6; 9 bases align to TRBD1. The CDR3 runs 18 residues. Germline trimming cut 5 bases from V and 0 bases from J; bases unmatched to any gene: 8. CDR1 is MNHEY, CDR2 SMNVEV, per germline (reference sequence).

This chain connects TRBV5-1 to TRBJ2-1, with 8 bases fitting TRBD2. Germline lookup yields CDR1 SGHRS and CDR2 YFSETQ. Trimming removed 4 bases from V and 9 bases from J; junction bases left unmatched: 9. The CDR3 is 14 amino acids. CDR3 sequence: CASSETGGLTEQFF. Here the CDR3 DNA reads TGCGCCAGCAGCGAAACGGGGGGGCTTACTGAGCAGTTCTTC.

This rearrangement joins TRBV28 to TRBJ1-6; no clear D. The germline gives CDR1 MDHEN, CDR2 SYDVKM. The V gene lost 2 bases and the J gene lost 11 bases, with 16 bases spanning the gap. The CDR3 extends over 15 amino acids. This CDR3 is CASSLEVRLMAPLHF. DNA for the CDR3: TGTGCCAGCAGTTTAGAGGTCAGGTTGATGGCACCCCTCCACTTT.

This clone was recorded many times. This sequence joins TRBV9 and TRBJ2-3; 7 nucleotides agree with TRBD2. CDR3 length: 16 residues. Germline V gives CDR1 SGDLS, CDR2 YYNGEE. The ends lost 2 bases at V and 0 bases at J; junction bases unmatched: 6. CDR3 amino acids: CASSVGGRASTDTQYF. The CDR3, as DNA: TGTGCCAGCAGCGTCGGGGGGAGAGCTAGCACAGATACGCAGTATTTT.

This sequence joins TRBV5-1 and TRBJ2-2; the D is unclear. The CDR3 has 14 amino acids. Germline V CDR1 and CDR2: SGHRS, YFSETQ. V dropped 5 bases and J dropped 3 bases, with 11 bases sitting between them. The DNA of the CDR3 is TGCGCCAGCAGGGGAAGTGCTGACACCGGGGAGCTGTTTTTT. This codes for CASRGSADTGELFF.

V and J are TRBV9 and TRBJ2-1; D may be TRBD1 (6 bases). The CDR3 extends over 12 amino acids. The germline V gene encodes CDR1 SGDLS and CDR2 YYNGEE. Trimming shortened V by 8 bases and J by 7 bases, and 13 bases separated the two germline ends. CDR3 nucleotide sequence: TGTGCCAGTGAGAGGGACATGAATGAGCAGTTCTTC. This translates into CASERDMNEQFF.

V usage is TRBV30 and J usage is TRBJ2-3; D possibly corresponds to TRBD1 (7 bases). The CDR3 is made up of 15 amino acids. V lost 0 bases, J lost 3 bases, and 13 bases lay in between. CDR1 is GTSNPN and CDR2 is SVGIG in the germline V gene (reference sequence). The chain's CDR3 is CAWSVQGRMTDTQYF. In DNA, the CDR3 is TGTGCCTGGAGTGTACAGGGGAGGATGACAGATACGCAGTATTTT.

CDR3 in amino acids: CASSARFSGNTIYF. The CDR3 coding sequence is TGTGCCAGCAGTGCCCGGTTTTCTGGAAACACCATATATTTT. The rearrangement links TRBV27 to TRBJ1-3; D is ambiguous. Trimming took 5 bases from V and 1 from J, leaving 9 bases between them. The CDR3 extends over 14 amino acids. The germline V gene has CDR1 MNHEY and CDR2 SMNVEV (reference sequence).

The chain links TRBV29-1 to TRBJ1-1, with unresolved D. The CDR3 totals 13 residues. CDR1 and CDR2 (germline): SQVTM, ANQGSEA. The V end lost 2 bases, the J end lost 0 bases, and 7 bases lay between the germline ends. CDR3 in DNA: TGCAGCGTTGAAACCGGAATGAACACTGAAGCTTTCTTT. It is translated as CSVETGMNTEAFF.

The rearrangement uses TRBV7-2 and TRBJ2-7; D may be TRBD2 (5 bases). V was clipped by 2 bases and J by 5 bases, with 7 bases between them. This CDR3 region has 12 residues. CDR1 is SGHTA and CDR2 is FQGNSA in the germline V gene. DNA of the CDR3: TGTGCCAGCAGCTTAATGACTAACGAGCAGTACTTC. It translates to CASSLMTNEQYF.

The chain employs TRBV6-5 and TRBJ2-5, with 8 bases matching TRBD1. V shed 6 bases, J shed 13 bases, and the junction held 7 bases outside the gene matches. From germline, CDR1 is MNHEY and CDR2 SVGAGI. The CDR3 is made up of 11 amino acids. The CDR3 is CASRGQGKGYF. CDR3 nucleotide sequence: TGTGCCAGCAGAGGACAGGGAAAAGGGTACTTC.

V usage is TRBV6-5 and J usage is TRBJ2-7, with 7 bases that match TRBD1. CDR1 is MNHEY, CDR2 SVGAGI, per germline. The length of the CDR3 is 14 residues. The trim removed 5 bases at V and 3 bases at J, leaving 7 bases unmatched. The CDR3 sequence: CASSPTGNLYEQYF. The CDR3 DNA reads TGTGCCAGCAGTCCGACAGGGAATCTCTACGAGCAGTACTTC.